What follows are 4 T cell receptor beta chains derived from one specimen sequenced in a study of T cell responses to AZD1222 COVID-19 vaccine. This table comes from immunoSEQ multiplex PCR, and its TCRdb copy is limited to in-frame clones, with some not included. The repertoire holds about 160,000 clones, about 90% seen once, with approximately 0.98% in the top ten. The specimen was peripheral blood, collected 28 days after the second AZD1222 dose. The receptors derive from an adult who received the AZD1222 COVID-19 vaccine.

DNA of the CDR3: TGCGCCAGCAGTACCGGACGGAGCTCTGGAAACACCATATATTTT. Protein product: CASSTGRSSGNTIYF. The V and J genes are TRBV5-1 and TRBJ1-3; the D is unclear. CDR1 is SGHRS and CDR2 is YFSETQ in the germline V gene. Trimming shortened V by 5 bases and J by 0 bases, and 12 bases separated the two germline ends. The CDR3 is 15 amino acids.

The chain links TRBV11-3 to TRBJ2-1, with TRBD1 identical over 10 bases. Germline assignment: CDR1 SGHNT and CDR2 YENEEA. The CDR3 is 15 residues long. The V and J ends lost 4 bases and 7 bases, in that order; junction bases with no gene match: 7. The CDR3 coding sequence is TGTGCCAGCAGCTCGGGACAGGGGACGGGGAATGAGCAGTTCTTC. Its protein product is CASSSGQGTGNEQFF.

V is TRBV7-3 and J is TRBJ1-1, with unresolved D. Trimming took off 5 bases at V and 4 bases at J, with 14 bases between the two ends. The CDR3 spans 14 residues. From germline, CDR1 is SGHTA and CDR2 FQGTGA. CDR3 coding DNA: TGTGCCAGCAGCCGGGTGGGGTCCGCCACTGAAGCTTTCTTT. This codes for CASSRVGSATEAFF.

This chain joins TRBV6-5 and TRBJ2-7, with 7 bases identical to TRBD1. With V trimmed by 5 bases and J by 3 bases, 7 bases remained unmatched. CDR1 MNHEY and CDR2 SVGAGI come from the germline V gene. The CDR3 covers 14 residues. The chain's CDR3 is CASSTRDSHYEQYF. In nucleotides, the CDR3 is TGTGCCAGCAGTACCCGGGACAGCCACTACGAGCAGTACTTC.